What follows describes a single T cell receptor (beta chain). The antigen remains undetermined. These data come from a study of cytomegalovirus exposure and HLA in healthy donors. Amplification used 60 Vbeta primers and 13 Jbeta primers. Sequencing was performed with immunoSEQ multiplex PCR; in TCRdb, only in-frame clones are kept and a portion is missing. The sample holds about 200,000 clones, 70% to 80% seen once. Findings of the study overall: It was reportedly the case that the classifier diagnosed cytomegalovirus status with high specificity and sensitivity. Prior analysis indicated that the majority of TCR beta V segments exhibited productivity approximately 87% or approximately 30% of the time. In vitro assays verified that a few CMV-associated chains recognized CMV antigens specifically.

This clonotype originated in a woman younger than 45 in good health and CMV-seropositive. The sequenced sample consisted of PBMCs.

The CDR3 region is CASSYRDRPSYGYTF. DNA of the CDR3: TGTGCCAGCAGTTACCGGGACAGGCCCAGCTATGGCTACACCTTC. This chain uses TRBV6-5 with TRBJ1-2; the match to TRBD1 covers 8 bases. There are 15 residues in the CDR3. Per germline, CDR1 MNHEY and CDR2 SVGAGI. Trimming took 2 bases from V and 4 from J; bases not matched to a gene: 6.